The 7 T cell receptor beta chains in this list originate from one sample, sequenced in a study of blood T cell repertoires in COVID-19. Clones were read by immunoSEQ multiplex PCR, and TCRdb kept only the in-frame ones, dropping some. The table shows 140,000 to 150,000 clones, with more than 70% occurring only once. The sequenced sample was peripheral blood. The origin of the receptors is a woman aged 50 to 60 with acute or convalescent COVID-19.

The chain links TRBV7-3 to TRBJ2-3, with D perhaps matching TRBD1 (5 bases). Germline CDR1 is SGHTA and CDR2 is FQGTGA. This CDR3 spans 15 amino acids. Trimming left V 6 bases short and J 4 bases short, with 17 bases between. CDR3 residues: CASSQGGLGSDTQYF. The DNA of the CDR3 is TGTGCCAGCAGTCAGGGTGGTTTGGGGTCAGATACGCAGTATTTT.

This clone was counted between two and nine times. J is TRBJ1-6 and V is TRBV19, with TRBD1 matching 9 bases. This CDR3 is built from 16 residues. The V gene end was trimmed by 6 bases and the J gene end by 5 bases; junction bases not matched to a gene: 8. The germline CDR1 and CDR2 sequences are LNHDA and SQIVND (reference sequence). CDR3 amino acids: CASSETGGSDNSPLHF. The CDR3 nucleotides are TGTGCCAGTAGCGAGACAGGGGGATCAGATAATTCACCCCTCCACTTT.

The V call is TRBV19, the J call TRBJ2-5; D is possibly TRBD1 (6 bases). This CDR3 comprises 15 residues. CDR1 is LNHDA, CDR2 SQIVND, per germline (reference sequence). Trimming took off 7 bases at V and 4 bases at J, with 19 bases between the two ends. The CDR3 protein is CASNSVDRIGETQYF. In DNA form, the CDR3 reads TGTGCCAGTAATTCCGTCGACAGGATTGGAGAGACCCAGTACTTC.

This sequence joins TRBV2 and TRBJ1-4; no firm D call. Trimming left V 10 bases short and J 8 bases short, with 17 bases between. The CDR3 consists of 13 residues. Germline V gene data show CDR1 as SNHLY and CDR2 as FYNNEI. The CDR3 DNA is TGTGCCACCTCCGGGTCCCTCTACGAAAAACTGTTTTTT. Amino acid sequence: CATSGSLYEKLFF.

Only a few counts were recorded for this clone. V gene TRBV6-5 combines with J gene TRBJ1-6; the D is unclear. The V gene's germline CDR1 is MNHEY and CDR2 SVGAGI. The CDR3 contains 15 residues. Trimming stripped 7 bases from V and 6 bases from J, with 16 bases between. The CDR3 coding sequence is TGTGCCAGCATGAGGGAGAGGGTGTTTAATTCACCCCTCCACTTT. Translating it yields CASMRERVFNSPLHF.

The chain combines TRBV6-2 or TRBV6-3 with TRBJ1-5, with D possibly TRBD1 on 5 matching bases. Deletions cut 4 bases from V and 7 bases from J, with 11 bases between. The CDR3 spans 13 residues. Germline CDR1 MNHEY, CDR2 SVGEGT. The CDR3 DNA is TGTGCCAGCAGTTCCCAGGGAGGGCAGCCCCAGCATTTT. Translated: CASSSQGGQPQHF.

The chain couples TRBV9 to TRBJ1-4; no firm D call. Trimming pared 0 bases from V and 9 bases from J, leaving 15 bases between. There are 15 residues in the CDR3. The V gene's germline CDR1 is SGDLS and CDR2 YYNGEE. This chain's CDR3 is CASSVGESEEKKLFF. The CDR3 DNA reads as TGTGCCAGCAGCGTAGGGGAGTCCGAAGAAAAAAAACTGTTTTTT.